A selection of T cell receptor beta chains follows, all from one sample in a study of regulatory T cells in long-lasting Graves disease. TCRdb reanalysed the multiplex PCR reads using MiXCR and keeps one entry per CDR3 protein. The sample yields some 420,000 distinct CDR3 sequences, around a fifth seen once. This sample comprised peripheral blood mononuclear cells (PBMCs), obtained when the disease was refractory, from a patient treated with antithyroid drugs. The receptors stem from a female donor with Graves disease. Each CDR3 is given with its conserved first and last residue. D genes are given only for firm matches. A row's size may be missing; if present it is once, few, many or a size class.

j_gene	v_gene	abundance	d_gene	CDR3aa	CDR3nt
TRBJ2-1	TRBV29-1	-	TRBD2	CSVKKAELAGGHNEQFF	TGCAGCGTGAAAAAGGCCGAACTAGCGGGAGGGCACAATGAGCAGTTCTTC
TRBJ2-1	TRBV7-9	-	-	CASIRVAGSYNEQFF	TGTGCCAGCATTCGGGTGGCGGGCTCCTACAATGAGCAGTTCTTC
TRBJ2-5	TRBV7-2	many	TRBD1	CASSSPRGGTGRETQYF	TGTGCCAGCAGCTCACCTCGAGGGGGGACAGGGAGAGAGACCCAGTACTTC
TRBJ2-7	TRBV6-5	-	TRBD1	CASSYTLPGQPYEQYF	TGTGCCAGCAGTTACACTCTACCGGGACAGCCCTACGAGCAGTACTTC
TRBJ2-2	TRBV28	many	-	CASSQNTLGRRNTGELFF	TGTGCCAGCAGTCAAAACACTCTCGGACGGCGGAACACCGGGGAGCTGTTTTTT
TRBJ1-1	TRBV2	many	-	CASTSGGSEAFF	TGTGCCAGCACCTCCGGGGGCTCTGAAGCTTTCTTT
TRBJ1-1	TRBV12-3/TRBV12-4	many	TRBD1	CASSFQGQATEAFF	TGTGCCAGCAGTTTTCAGGGACAGGCCACTGAAGCTTTCTTT
TRBJ1-1	TRBV14	-	-	CASSQIVGIQEAFF	TGTGCCAGCAGCCAGATTGTGGGGATACAGGAAGCTTTCTTT
TRBJ2-7	TRBV29-1	few	-	CSVEGKIGSYEQYF	TGCAGCGTTGAGGGAAAAATTGGTTCCTACGAGCAGTACTTC
TRBJ1-1	TRBV12-3/TRBV12-4	many	TRBD1	CASRRRGDTEAFF	TGTGCCAGCAGGCGCAGGGGGGACACTGAAGCTTTCTTT
TRBJ2-5	TRBV19	many	TRBD1	CASKPTGSAQETQYF	TGTGCCAGTAAACCGACAGGGTCGGCCCAAGAGACCCAGTACTTC
TRBJ2-7	TRBV19	few	-	CASSITETYEQYF	TGTGCCAGTAGTATCACAGAAACCTACGAGCAGTACTTC
TRBJ2-5	TRBV20-1	many	-	CSAGGADETQYF	TGCAGTGCAGGGGGGGCTGATGAGACCCAGTACTTC
TRBJ1-6	TRBV6-2/TRBV6-3	-	-	CGSILTTDNSPLHF	TGTGGCAGCATCTTGACAACCGATAATTCACCCCTCCACTTT
TRBJ2-1	TRBV19	-	TRBD1	CASSIDRETYNEQFF	TGTGCCAGTAGCATTGACAGGGAGACCTACAATGAGCAGTTCTTC
TRBJ2-1	TRBV28	few	TRBD1	CASSSGQGGEQFF	TGTGCCAGCAGTTCTGGACAGGGTGGTGAGCAGTTCTTC
TRBJ2-7	TRBV28	many	-	CASRLSGTVGEQYF	TGTGCCAGCAGGCTCTCGGGGACGGTTGGTGAGCAGTACTTC
TRBJ1-5	TRBV6-1	-	-	CASSEVGQSNQPQHF	TGTGCCAGCAGTGAAGTTGGGCAGAGCAATCAGCCCCAGCATTTT
TRBJ2-7	TRBV7-9	few	-	CASSATLTGESYEQYF	TGTGCCAGCAGCGCAACCCTAACAGGTGAATCCTACGAGCAGTACTTC
TRBJ1-4	TRBV7-2	many	-	CASSLAGNEKLFF	TGTGCCAGCAGTTTGGCCGGGAATGAAAAACTGTTTTTT
TRBJ1-1	TRBV28	many	TRBD1	CASSIAGGLGNTEAFF	TGTGCCAGCAGTATCGCAGGGGGACTCGGCAACACTGAAGCTTTCTTT
TRBJ2-1	TRBV11-3	-	TRBD2	CASSSLLAGDNEQFF	TGTGCCAGCAGCTCACTACTAGCGGGAGACAATGAGCAGTTCTTC
TRBJ2-3	TRBV2	few	-	CASTPGQSTTDTQYF	TGTGCCAGCACCCCCGGACAGAGCACTACAGATACGCAGTATTTT
TRBJ1-2	TRBV29-1	many	TRBD1	CSVVDRAGGYGYTF	TGCAGCGTTGTAGACAGGGCAGGAGGCTATGGCTACACCTTC
TRBJ1-1	TRBV20-1	-	TRBD1	CSANRGGTEAFF	TGCAGTGCTAACAGGGGAGGGACTGAAGCTTTCTTT
TRBJ1-1	TRBV6-1	many	TRBD1	CASRNGQGGTEAFF	TGTGCCAGCAGGAACGGACAGGGGGGGACTGAAGCTTTCTTT
TRBJ2-5	TRBV29-1	many	-	CSVERGETQYF	TGCAGCGTTGAAAGAGGAGAGACCCAGTACTTC
TRBJ2-7	TRBV7-9	-	-	CASTPGGAYEQYF	TGTGCCAGCACCCCCGGCGGAGCCTACGAGCAGTACTTC
TRBJ2-7	TRBV12-3/TRBV12-4	-	TRBD2	CASRLTSGSEGSEQYF	TGTGCCAGCAGACTGACTAGCGGGAGTGAAGGGAGCGAGCAGTACTTC
TRBJ2-1	TRBV20-1	few	TRBD2	CSAPITSGPVNEQFF	TGCAGTGCTCCCATTACTAGCGGGCCCGTCAATGAGCAGTTCTTC
TRBJ1-5	TRBV19	-	TRBD1	CASTPGQPNQPQHF	TGTGCCAGTACCCCGGGACAGCCTAATCAGCCCCAGCATTTT
TRBJ2-2	TRBV29-1	-	-	CSVDDQERGELFF	TGCAGCGTTGATGATCAGGAGCGCGGGGAGCTGTTTTTT
TRBJ1-2	TRBV6-2/TRBV6-3	-	TRBD1	CASSWTGEHGYTF	TGTGCCAGCAGTTGGACAGGGGAACATGGCTACACCTTC
TRBJ1-2	TRBV20-1	many	-	CSATGRANYGYTF	TGCAGTGCTACGGGCCGTGCTAACTATGGCTACACCTTC
TRBJ2-3	TRBV10-3	few	TRBD1	CAISELGTGGSDTQYF	TGTGCCATCAGTGAGTTGGGGACAGGGGGCTCGGATACGCAGTATTTT
TRBJ2-1	TRBV27	many	TRBD2	CASSLSSGGSEQFF	TGTGCCAGCAGTTTATCCAGCGGGGGTAGTGAGCAGTTCTTC
TRBJ1-5	TRBV5-5	-	-	CASSPTGPQPQHF	TGTGCCAGCAGCCCCACAGGGCCTCAGCCCCAGCATTTT
TRBJ1-2	TRBV28	many	TRBD1	CASRPSTGPGYTF	TGTGCCAGCAGACCCTCGACAGGGCCCGGCTACACCTTC
TRBJ1-2	TRBV7-2	-	-	CASSLGAPTYGYTF	TGTGCCAGCAGCTTAGGGGCCCCCACCTACGGCTACACCTTC
TRBJ2-2	TRBV15	many	-	CATSLSGRYTGELFF	TGTGCCACCAGCTTGAGCGGAAGATACACCGGGGAGCTGTTTTTT
TRBJ1-2	TRBV3-1	few	TRBD1	CASSHTGAGYTF	TGTGCCAGCAGCCACACAGGGGCGGGCTACACCTTC
TRBJ2-7	TRBV28	many	TRBD2	CASSLIPGGELYF	TGTGCCAGCAGTTTAATCCCGGGGGGAGAGCTGTACTTC
TRBJ2-1	TRBV6-2/TRBV6-3	few	-	CASVPARYNEQFF	TGTGCCAGCGTTCCCGCAAGGTACAATGAGCAGTTCTTC
TRBJ2-7	TRBV9	few	-	CASSVGRNSYEQYF	TGTGCCAGCAGCGTAGGGAGGAATTCCTACGAGCAGTACTTC
TRBJ2-7	TRBV12-3/TRBV12-4	-	TRBD1	CASSPQFRQGWTYEQYF	TGTGCCAGCAGCCCCCAGTTTAGACAGGGTTGGACCTACGAGCAGTACTTC
TRBJ1-5	TRBV30	few	-	CAWSVWQLNQPQHF	TGTGCCTGGAGTGTATGGCAGTTAAATCAGCCCCAGCATTTT
TRBJ2-7	TRBV6-5	many	-	CASSLTGTPEQYF	TGTGCCAGCAGTTTAACCGGGACCCCCGAGCAGTACTTC
TRBJ1-5	TRBV28	many	-	CASSPPTNQPQHF	TGTGCCAGCAGTCCTCCCACAAATCAGCCCCAGCATTTT
TRBJ2-7	TRBV13	few	TRBD1	CASSFPTGGTYEQYF	TGTGCCAGCAGCTTTCCGACAGGGGGTACCTACGAGCAGTACTTC
TRBJ2-7	TRBV20-1	-	TRBD2	CSARDGGLAGTYEQYF	TGCAGTGCTAGAGATGGTGGACTAGCGGGCACCTACGAGCAGTACTTC
TRBJ1-4	TRBV2	many	-	CASSEGAAATNEKLFF	TGTGCCAGCAGTGAAGGCGCGGCTGCAACTAATGAAAAACTGTTTTTT
TRBJ2-7	TRBV5-6	-	-	CASSLSFSVEQYF	TGTGCCAGCAGCTTGAGTTTTTCGGTCGAGCAGTACTTC